These T cell receptor beta chains were read from a single sample in a study of T cell clonotyping in hematopoietic cell transplantation. Libraries were prepared by immunoSEQ multiplex PCR; TCRdb keeps only in-frame clonotypes and omits some of them. The sample comprises 7,900 or so clones, around 89% of which are singletons, and approximately 7.7% rests with the top ten. The sequences come from PBMCs, collected 100 days after allogeneic stem cell transplant. The receptors originated from a male patient aged 18-30 years who had an allogeneic stem cell transplant from a related donor, so the T cells may come from the graft donor. Some clones in this sample may be carry-over from other donors' samples. CDR3s include the opening cysteine and the closing phenylalanine or tryptophan. D genes are given only for firm matches. Not all rows give a size; the values are once, few, many and, for expanded clones, a class.

V,size,D,J,DNA,CDR3
TRBV9,NA,NA,TRBJ2-4,TGTGCCAGCAGCCCCCGTCGGACGGGCAAAAACATTCAGTACTTC,CASSPRRTGKNIQYF
TRBV4-3,NA,NA,TRBJ2-3,TGCGCCAGCAGCCAGGGTCTTGAGGTAGATACGCAGTATTTT,CASSQGLEVDTQYF
TRBV5-4,once,TRBD1,TRBJ2-2,TGTGCCAGCAGCTCACCACAGGGGGCGCCCGGGGAGCTGTTTTTT,CASSSPQGAPGELFF
TRBV29-1,NA,NA,TRBJ1-5,TGCAGCGTTGTGGACATAGGTCAGCCCCAGCATTTT,CSVVDIGQPQHF
TRBV5-1,few,NA,TRBJ2-1,TGCGCCAGCAGCCGTGGACAGCCTCGAATACACAATGAGCAGTTCTTC,CASSRGQPRIHNEQFF
TRBV6-6,NA,TRBD2,TRBJ2-1,TGTGCCAGCAGTTACGGCTGGCGGGAGGGGGGCAATGAGCAGTTCTTC,CASSYGWREGGNEQFF
TRBV7-9,NA,TRBD2,TRBJ2-5,TGTGCCAGCAGCCCAGGGACTAGCGGGATGCAGACCCAGTACTTC,CASSPGTSGMQTQYF
TRBV7-2,NA,NA,TRBJ2-2,TGTGCCAGCAGCTTAACGGGGGCGAACACCGGGGAGCTGTTTTTT,CASSLTGANTGELFF
TRBV7-6,NA,TRBD2,TRBJ2-3,TGTGCCAGCAGTCCCCTAGCGGTTGGCACAGATACGCAGTATTTT,CASSPLAVGTDTQYF
TRBV11-2,NA,NA,TRBJ1-5,TGTGCCAGCAGCTTAGCCAGTTATAGCAATCAGCCCCAGCATTTT,CASSLASYSNQPQHF
TRBV5-1,NA,NA,TRBJ1-5,TGCGCCAGCTCCCCACGCACGGGGTCGGGTCAGCCCCAGCATTTT,CASSPRTGSGQPQHF
TRBV5-6,hyperexpanded,TRBD1,TRBJ1-3,TGTGCCAGCAGCTTAGGGACAGGGATCACTGGAAACACCATATATTTT,CASSLGTGITGNTIYF
TRBV7-9,NA,TRBD2,TRBJ2-3,TGTGCCAGCAGCTTAGCGAGGACTAGCGGAGAGGGCCCAGATACGCAGTATTTT,CASSLARTSGEGPDTQYF
TRBV6-5,once,NA,TRBJ2-2,TGTGCCAGCAGTTACGGCCCGGCATTTATATCCGGGGAGCTGTTTTTT,CASSYGPAFISGELFF
TRBV5-3,once,NA,TRBJ1-2,TGTGCCAGAAGCTTGGCCTCAGGGCTGAACTATGGCTACACCTTC,CARSLASGLNYGYTF
TRBV7-3,NA,NA,TRBJ2-2,TGTGCCAGCAGCCTAAGGGGGGTCGGGGAGCTGTTTTTT,CASSLRGVGELFF
TRBV5-4,NA,NA,TRBJ1-2,TGTGCCAGCAGCTTAGGGCAGAACTATGGCTACACCTTC,CASSLGQNYGYTF
TRBV4-1,NA,TRBD2,TRBJ2-2,TGCGCCAGCAGCCCCCCCGGACTAGCGGGAGGGACCGGGGAGCTGTTTTTT,CASSPPGLAGGTGELFF
TRBV2,NA,TRBD1,TRBJ1-1,TGTGCCAGCAATGACAGGGAGGACACTGAAGCTTTCTTT,CASNDREDTEAFF
TRBV19,NA,NA,TRBJ1-1,TGTGCCAGTAGTATTGATGAGGGAAAGGACACTGAAGCTTTCTTT,CASSIDEGKDTEAFF
TRBV11-3,NA,NA,TRBJ2-5,TGTGCCAGCAGCTTGAGGGCCGCAGAACAAGAGACCCAGTACTTC,CASSLRAAEQETQYF
TRBV6-1,NA,TRBD2,TRBJ2-5,TGTGCCAGCAGGGCACTAGCGTACCAAGAGACCCAGTACTTC,CASRALAYQETQYF
TRBV29-1,NA,NA,TRBJ1-2,TGCAGCGTTGAAGTATGGGAATCTAACTATGGCTACACCTTC,CSVEVWESNYGYTF